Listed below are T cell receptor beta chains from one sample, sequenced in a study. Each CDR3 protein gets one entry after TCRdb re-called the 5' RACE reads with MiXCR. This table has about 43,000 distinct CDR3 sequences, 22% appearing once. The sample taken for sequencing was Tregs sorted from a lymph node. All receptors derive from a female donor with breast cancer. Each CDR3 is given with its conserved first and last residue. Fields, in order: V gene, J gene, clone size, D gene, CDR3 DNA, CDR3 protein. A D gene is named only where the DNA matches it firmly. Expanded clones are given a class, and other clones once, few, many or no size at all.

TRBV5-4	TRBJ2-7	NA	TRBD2	TGTGCCAGCAGCTTGGAGCGGGGGACCTACGAGCAGTACTTC	CASSLERGTYEQYF
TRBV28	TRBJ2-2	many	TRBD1	TGTGCCAGCAGCCCTCCCAGGGGGAGTTTCGCGAACACCGGGGAGCTGTTTTTT	CASSPPRGSFANTGELFF
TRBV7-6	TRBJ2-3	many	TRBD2	TGTGCCAGCAGCTCCGGGAGGACCACAGATACGCAGTATTTT	CASSSGRTTDTQYF
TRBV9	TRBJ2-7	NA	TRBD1	TGTGCCAGCAGCGTAGGGGGTGGGACAGTTTTCTACGAGCAGTACTTC	CASSVGGGTVFYEQYF
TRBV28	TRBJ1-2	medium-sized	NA	TGTGCCAGCAGTTTAAACGTAGTAGGCTACACCTTC	CASSLNVVGYTF
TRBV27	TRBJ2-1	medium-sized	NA	TGTGCCAGCAGTTTAGGACGAGCCCGCCATGAGCAGTTCTTC	CASSLGRARHEQFF
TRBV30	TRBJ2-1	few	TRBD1	TGTGCCTGGAGTGCTAAAGACAGGGGTTGGGCCTACAATGAGCAGTTCTTC	CAWSAKDRGWAYNEQFF
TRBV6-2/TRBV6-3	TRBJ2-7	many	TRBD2	TGTGCCAGCAGACTAGCGGGAAGATACGAGCAGTACTTC	CASRLAGRYEQYF
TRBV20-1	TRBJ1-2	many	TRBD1	TGCAGTGCTAGACGGCAGGGGGACTATGGCTACACCTTC	CSARRQGDYGYTF
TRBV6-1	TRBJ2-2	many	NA	TGTGCCAGCAGTGCTAAACGGGGTGGTCCCGGGGAGCTGTTTTTT	CASSAKRGGPGELFF
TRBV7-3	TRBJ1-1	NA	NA	TGTGCCAGCAGCTTAATGAGGGTAGGATTTACTGAAGCTTTCTTT	CASSLMRVGFTEAFF
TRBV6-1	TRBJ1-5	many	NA	TGTGCCAGCAAGAATTCAGGTCGGAATCAGCCCCAGCATTTT	CASKNSGRNQPQHF
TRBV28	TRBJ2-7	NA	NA	TGTGCCAGCAGTATCCTACGGGGGGAGCAGTACTTC	CASSILRGEQYF
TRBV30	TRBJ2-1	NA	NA	TGTGCCCGCCCCGGCCCGAACCCCTACAATGAGCAGTTCTTC	CARPGPNPYNEQFF
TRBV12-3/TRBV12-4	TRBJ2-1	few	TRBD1	TGTGCCAGCAGTTCTTCCGGGACAGGGGGTTACAATGAGCAGTTCTTC	CASSSSGTGGYNEQFF
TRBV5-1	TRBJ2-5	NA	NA	TGCGCCAGCAGCTTGACCGGGTCCGGGGAGACCCAGTACTTC	CASSLTGSGETQYF
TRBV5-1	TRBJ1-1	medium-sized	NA	TGCGCCAGCAGCATCACAACGAACACTGAAGCTTTCTTT	CASSITTNTEAFF
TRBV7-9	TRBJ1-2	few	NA	TGTGCCAGCAGCCCCTCGGTTGATGGCTACACCTTC	CASSPSVDGYTF
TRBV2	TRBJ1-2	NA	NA	TGTGCCAGCAGTGACGGGCAGGCGGCCTCGATCTATGGCTACACCTTC	CASSDGQAASIYGYTF
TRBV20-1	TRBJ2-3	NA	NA	TGCAGTGCCAGAGAGGGTAGCGGAGTATTCACAGATACGCAGTATTTT	CSAREGSGVFTDTQYF
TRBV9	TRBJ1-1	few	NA	TGTGCCAGCAGCGTAGCTTTGGGCGAGAACACTGAAGCTTTCTTT	CASSVALGENTEAFF
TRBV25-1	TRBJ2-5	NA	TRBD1	TGTGCCAGCAGTGAATTCGGTGGACAGGGCAAGACCCAGTACTTC	CASSEFGGQGKTQYF
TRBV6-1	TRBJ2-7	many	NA	TGTGCCAGCAGTGGGGTCGGGAACCCGCTTGACGAGCAGTACTTC	CASSGVGNPLDEQYF
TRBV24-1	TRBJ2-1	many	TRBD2	TGTGCCACCAGTGACCTGGGGACTAGCGGCGACAATGAGCAGTTCTTC	CATSDLGTSGDNEQFF
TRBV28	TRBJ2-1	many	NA	TGTGCCAGCAGTTTATTGAGCTCCTACAATGAGCAGTTCTTC	CASSLLSSYNEQFF
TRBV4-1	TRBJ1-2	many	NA	TGCGCCAGCAGCCAAGATAGAAACTACACCTTC	CASSQDRNYTF
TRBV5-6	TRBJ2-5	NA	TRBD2	TGTGCCAGCAGCTTGTCTAGCGGGACCGATCAAGAGACCCAGTACTTC	CASSLSSGTDQETQYF
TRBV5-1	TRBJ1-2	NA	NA	TGCGCCAGCAGCTTGCAGGAAGACAGGAGGCTCTATGGCTACACCTTC	CASSLQEDRRLYGYTF
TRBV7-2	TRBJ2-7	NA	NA	TGTGCCAGCAGCTTAAGCACGTACGAGCAGTACTTC	CASSLSTYEQYF
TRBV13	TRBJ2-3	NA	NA	TGTGCCAGCAGCCCGAGTGGCAGGGAAAGTCCAGATACGCAGTATTTT	CASSPSGRESPDTQYF
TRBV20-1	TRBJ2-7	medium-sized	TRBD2	TGCAGTGCTAGACCGACGGGACTAGCCCACGAGCAGTACTTC	CSARPTGLAHEQYF
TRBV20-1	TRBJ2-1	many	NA	TGCAGTGCTAGAGATCGACGGGGCTCCTACAATGAGCAGTTCTTC	CSARDRRGSYNEQFF
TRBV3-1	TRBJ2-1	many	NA	TGTGCCAGCAGCCAAGATCCAACAGGTCCGCAGTTCTTC	CASSQDPTGPQFF
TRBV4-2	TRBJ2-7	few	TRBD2	TGTGCCAGCAGCCAAGCTAAACTAGCGGGAGGAATGGGGCACTACGAGCAGTACTTC	CASSQAKLAGGMGHYEQYF
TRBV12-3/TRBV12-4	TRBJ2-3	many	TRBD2	TGTGCCAGCATTCCAGGGACTAGCGCGTTCACAGATACGCAGTATTTT	CASIPGTSAFTDTQYF
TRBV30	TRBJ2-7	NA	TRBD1	TGTGCCTGGAGCCTGACAGGGCCGAACGAGCAGTACTTC	CAWSLTGPNEQYF
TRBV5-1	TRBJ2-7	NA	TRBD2	TGCGCCAGCAGCTCGGGACCCAGGGAGGGGTACGAGCAGTACTTC	CASSSGPREGYEQYF